The 26 T cell receptor beta chains in this list originate from one sample, sequenced in a study of blood T cell repertoires in COVID-19. TCRdb's table, derived via immunoSEQ multiplex PCR, lists solely in-frame clones and lacks some. The table has some 70,000 clones, roughly 86% seen once. Sample: peripheral blood. The receptors were gathered from a woman in her 70s with acute or convalescent COVID-19.

The rearrangement uses TRBV4-3 and TRBJ2-7; tentative D call: TRBD2 (5 bases). CDR3 length: 17 residues. Germline CDR1 and CDR2: LGHNA and YSLEER. V lost 1 base to trimming and J lost 3 bases, with 19 bases between them. For the CDR3, the DNA is TGCGCCAGCAGCCAAGGCTCCGGGGTTAGCGCGGGCTACGAGCAGTACTTC. Its translation is CASSQGSGVSAGYEQYF.

The chain combines TRBV6-5 with TRBJ1-1, with a possible D match to TRBD1 (6 bases). V lost 6 bases and J 4 bases, leaving 15 bases between the germline ends. This CDR3 has 14 amino acids. Germline lookup yields CDR1 MNHEY and CDR2 SVGAGI. The CDR3 coding sequence is TGTGCCAGCAGCCGCGCGGACAGTTTCACTGAAGCTTTCTTT. As protein: CASSRADSFTEAFF.

The gene calls are TRBV12-5 and TRBJ2-3; TRBD2 is a possible D gene (6 bases). Germline V gives CDR1 LGHNT, CDR2 FRNRAP. The CDR3 is 13 residues long. The V gene lost 5 bases and the J gene lost 9 bases, with 15 bases spanning the gap. The CDR3 DNA reads as TGTGCTAGTGGTGCCGGGGGTTTAGGAACGCAGTATTTT. Translating gives CASGAGGLGTQYF.

The V call is TRBV6-6, the J call TRBJ2-4; D gene unclear. This CDR3 has 16 residues. The V and J ends lost 2 bases and 0 bases respectively, with 11 bases between them. Germline V gene data show CDR1 as MNHNY and CDR2 as SVGAGI (reference sequence). The CDR3 bases are TGTGCCAGCAGTTACCAACCCCCGGGAGCCAAAAACATTCAGTACTTC. Amino acid sequence: CASSYQPPGAKNIQYF.

Only one count was recorded for this clone. The DNA of the CDR3 is TGCGCCAGCAGCCAATCCCCAGGGGACCGCCTGGAAGCTTTCTTT. It codes for CASSQSPGDRLEAFF. J is TRBJ1-1 and V is TRBV4-1, with D possibly matching TRBD1 (6 bases). V was cut by 2 bases and J by 8 bases, with 18 bases left in between. The CDR3 runs 15 residues. Germline CDR1 MGHRA, CDR2 YSYEKL.

The chain carries TRBV18 and TRBJ1-2, with D possibly matching TRBD1 (5 bases). The CDR3 spans 13 residues. V lost 3 bases, J lost 3 bases, and 8 bases lay in between. Germline CDR1 KGHSH, CDR2 LQKENI. The CDR3 nucleotides read TGTGCCAGCTCACCCCAGGGTGACTATGGCTACACCTTC. Its protein is CASSPQGDYGYTF. Full variable domain (outside the CDR3, taken from reference TRBV18 and TRBJ1-2): NAGVMQNPRHLVRRRGQEARLRCSPMKGHSHVYWYRQLPEEGLKFMVYLQKENIIDESGMPKERFSAEFPKEGPSILRIQQVVRGDSAAYFCASSPQGDYGYTFGSGTRLTVV.

About this clone itself: One end of the junction fails to match germline, which may point to a read error. The J gene is TRBJ2-1, the V gene TRBV7-7, with a weak D call TRBD2 (5 bases). The V gene's germline CDR1 is SSHAT and CDR2 FNYEAQ (reference sequence). There are 15 residues in the CDR3. CDR3 sequence: CASSLFPGTYNEQFF. The CDR3 DNA is TGTGCTAGCAGCTTATTCCCGGGAACCTACAATGAGCAGTTCTTC.

The chain combines TRBV28 with TRBJ1-5; possibly TRBD1 for D (5 bases). Trimming removed 7 bases from V and 3 bases from J, with 19 bases in between. The CDR3 sequence is 16 residues long. Germline-derived CDR1 and CDR2 are MDHEN and SYDVKM. The CDR3 nucleotides are TGTGCCAGCATCATAACACAAGGGGCTAACAATCAGCCCCAGCATTTT. It encodes CASIITQGANNQPQHF.

The chain employs TRBV6-5 and TRBJ2-1; perhaps TRBD1 as D (5 bases). The CDR3 consists of 15 residues. The V and J ends lost 2 bases and 1 base respectively, with 9 bases between them. CDR1 is MNHEY, CDR2 SVGAGI, per germline. The CDR3: CASSYSQGSYNEQFF. The CDR3 DNA is TGTGCCAGCAGTTACAGCCAGGGTTCCTACAATGAGCAGTTCTTC.

This clone appeared once. The V and J genes are TRBV7-3 and TRBJ2-3, with 15 bases lining up with TRBD2. With V trimmed by 4 bases and J by 4 bases, 3 bases remained unmatched. There are 16 residues in the CDR3. Germline V gene lookup returns CDR1 SGHTA and CDR2 FQGTGA. The DNA of the CDR3 is TGTGCCAGCAGCTCCGGACTAGCGGGAGGGTCAGATACGCAGTATTTT. It translates to CASSSGLAGGSDTQYF.

A word on this clone: Other DNA sequences in the sample encode the same CDR3. The chain links TRBV11-2 to TRBJ2-2, with 7 bases aligning to TRBD2. Germline V gene lookup returns CDR1 SGHAT and CDR2 FQNNGV. After removal of 5 bases from V and 8 bases from J, the junction contained 17 bases not matched to a gene. This CDR3 contains 17 residues. CDR3 sequence: CASSNLLWGGPGGELFF. The CDR3 nucleotides are TGTGCCAGCAGCAATTTACTATGGGGGGGTCCTGGAGGGGAGCTGTTTTTT. The variable domain in full, with the rest retrieved from reference TRBV11-2 and TRBJ2-2, is EAGVAQSPRYKIIEKRQSVAFWCNPISGHATLYWYQQILGQGPKLLIQFQNNGVVDDSQLPKDRFSAERLKGVDSTLKIQPAKLEDSAVYLCASSNLLWGGPGGELFFGEGSRLTVL.

CDR3 residues: CATSRDETLQETQYF. The CDR3 DNA reads as TGTGCCACCAGCAGAGATGAGACACTCCAAGAGACCCAGTACTTC. The chain recombines TRBV15 with TRBJ2-5, with no clear D. Germline CDR1 reads LNHNV; CDR2 reads YYDKDF (reference sequence). V lost 0 bases and J 1 base, leaving 9 bases between the germline ends. The CDR3 consists of 15 residues. Full variable domain (missing parts from reference TRBV15 and TRBJ2-5): DAMVIQNPRYQVTQFGKPVTLSCSQTLNHNVMYWYQQKSSQAPKLLFHYYDKDFNNEADTPDNFQSRRPNTSFCFLDIRSPGLGDTAMYLCATSRDETLQETQYFGPGTRLLVL.

The rearrangement uses TRBV6-5 and TRBJ1-1; the D gene is possibly TRBD1 (6 bases). CDR3 length: 14 amino acids. The germline V gene has CDR1 MNHEY and CDR2 SVGAGI. The V gene lost 7 bases and the J gene lost 1 base, with 13 bases spanning the gap. CDR3 sequence: CASKSTRGNTEAFF. CDR3 nucleotide sequence: TGTGCCAGCAAAAGTACCAGGGGGAACACTGAAGCTTTCTTT.

V is TRBV2 and J is TRBJ2-2, with 11 nucleotides matching TRBD1. Germline trimming cut 4 bases from V and 6 bases from J; bases unmatched to any gene: 10. Germline CDR1 SNHLY, CDR2 FYNNEI. The CDR3 is 17 amino acids. CDR3 nucleotide sequence: TGTGCCAGCAGTGTCTCCGGGACAGGGGGTTGGGCCGGGGAGCTGTTTTTT. As protein: CASSVSGTGGWAGELFF.

The rearrangement uses TRBV19 and TRBJ2-5, with 11 bases matching TRBD2. J lost 2 bases, V lost 5 bases, and 7 bases had no gene match. The CDR3 has 16 residues. Germline CDR1 is LNHDA and CDR2 is SQIVND (reference sequence). The CDR3 nucleotides are TGTGCCAGTAGTCCATGGGGACTAGCGGTTCAAGAGACCCAGTACTTC. Translating it yields CASSPWGLAVQETQYF.

The chain joins TRBV7-8 to TRBJ2-5; a weak D match, TRBD1 (6 bases). The CDR3 runs 16 residues. The ends were cut back, 0 bases at V and 4 bases at J, with 15 bases in the middle. The V gene's germline CDR1 is SGHVS and CDR2 FQNEAQ. Written as DNA, the CDR3 is TGTGCCAGCAGCTTAGCAAGGCAACTACAGGGAGAGACCCAGTACTTC. Protein product: CASSLARQLQGETQYF.

This clone was seen once. The CDR3 spells CATSTDRTVSYEQYF. In nucleotides, the CDR3 is TGTGCCACCAGCACGGACAGGACAGTCTCCTACGAGCAGTACTTC. The chain recombines TRBV15 with TRBJ2-7, with 7 positions matching TRBD1. The CDR3 has 15 residues. Unmatched junction bases numbered 6, after V lost 4 bases and J lost 0 bases. Germline CDR1 and CDR2: LNHNV and YYDKDF (reference sequence).

The rearrangement links TRBV29-1 to TRBJ2-7; 9 positions agree with TRBD1. The CDR3 has 14 residues. Germline values: CDR1 SQVTM, CDR2 ANQGSEA. The V segment lost 1 base and the J segment 5 bases; nucleotides outside the gene matches: 6. CDR3 coding DNA: TGCAGCGTTGAAGCCGGGACAGGGATGAACGAGCAGTACTTC. This codes for CSVEAGTGMNEQYF.

The rearrangement uses TRBV10-3 and TRBJ1-1, with 7 bases that match TRBD1. CDR3 length: 15 amino acids. Germline CDR1 is ENHRY and CDR2 is SYGVKD. Germline trimming cut 6 bases from V and 1 base from J; bases unmatched to any gene: 8. DNA of the CDR3: TGTGCCATCAGCGTCGGGACAGCGAGGAACACTGAAGCTTTCTTT. Translating gives CAISVGTARNTEAFF.

The V and J genes are TRBV5-6 and TRBJ2-5, with D maybe TRBD1 (6 bases). Deletions cut 2 bases from V and 2 bases from J, with 10 bases between. Germline CDR1 is SGHDT and CDR2 is YYEEEE. CDR3 size: 14 residues. The chain's CDR3 is CASSFYRAQETQYF. The CDR3 nucleotides read TGTGCCAGCAGCTTCTACAGGGCGCAAGAGACCCAGTACTTC.

This clone was observed once. The CDR3 spells CASSYQLLAGGLTATTQYF. CDR3 DNA sequence: TGTGCCAGCAGTTACCAATTACTAGCGGGGGGCCTTACGGCAACGACCCAGTACTTC. The chain employs TRBV6-2 or TRBV6-3 and TRBJ2-5; 12 bases are a match to TRBD2. This CDR3 is built from 19 residues. Trimming took 2 bases from V and 7 from J; bases not matched to a gene: 17. CDR1 is MNHEY, CDR2 SVGEGT, per germline.

The chain has TRBV5-6 and TRBJ1-1; TRBD1 matches 10 bases. This CDR3 has 14 amino acids. Trimming removed 0 bases from V and 4 bases from J; junction bases left unmatched: 0. Germline CDR1 and CDR2: SGHDT and YYEEEE. CDR3 loop: CASSLGDRGTEAFF. The DNA of the CDR3 is TGTGCCAGCAGCTTGGGGGACAGGGGCACTGAAGCTTTCTTT.

The chain combines TRBV6-5 with TRBJ2-7, with 9 positions matching TRBD1. Looked up from germline, CDR1 is MNHEY and CDR2 is SVGAGI. There are 14 residues in the CDR3. V lost 6 bases, J lost 4 bases, and 7 bases stayed unmatched. The CDR3 bases are TGTGCCAGCAGCAATTCGGGACAGGGTTACGAGCAGTACTTC. It yields the protein CASSNSGQGYEQYF.

The chain is built from TRBV11-1 and TRBJ1-2; 7 bases match TRBD1. Unmatched junction bases numbered 9, after V lost 6 bases and J lost 2 bases. The CDR3 has 15 amino acids. Looked up from germline, CDR1 is SGHAT and CDR2 is FQDESV (reference sequence). The CDR3 DNA sequence: TGTGCCAGCAGTCCTACGGGACAGAGAAACTATGGCTACACCTTC. This translates into CASSPTGQRNYGYTF.

The J gene is TRBJ2-5, the V gene TRBV29-1, with 11 nucleotides matching TRBD2. The junction had 6 bases not matched to a gene; V was cut back by 4 bases and J by 5 bases. The CDR3 is made up of 14 amino acids. Germline lookup yields CDR1 SQVTM and CDR2 ANQGSEA. The CDR3 protein is CSVGVAGGPETQYF. In nucleotides, the CDR3 is TGCAGCGTTGGAGTAGCGGGGGGGCCGGAGACCCAGTACTTC.

The chain links TRBV7-2 to TRBJ1-6; no clear D. V was pared by 2 bases and J by 10 bases, with 12 bases between. The CDR3 spans 14 residues. The germline V gene encodes CDR1 SGHTA and CDR2 FQGNSA. As DNA, the CDR3 is TGTGCCAGCAGCTTATTTGCAGGCGGGTCACCCCTCCACTTT. Amino acid sequence: CASSLFAGGSPLHF.